The 32 T cell receptor beta chains listed next were all sequenced from one sample in a study of T cells in Graves' hyperthyroidism and ophthalmopathy. There were TCR beta CDR3 regions amplified from RNA transcripts. TCR CDR3 regions were first amplified by RT-PCR with HTBI primers. TCRdb re-derived calls from the multiplex PCR reads in MiXCR, one entry per CDR3 protein. The data contain roughly 160,000 distinct CDR3 sequences, over 8% of them seen just once; the ten biggest clones take up roughly 23%. Material: blood. These receptors originate from a young woman with Graves' hyperthyroidism that later progressed to Graves' ophthalmopathy.

In its sample, this clonotype was seen many times. The genes are TRBV30 and TRBJ2-1, with D unresolved. The germline gives CDR1 GTSNPN, CDR2 SVGIG (reference sequence). Trimming pared 2 bases from V and 7 bases from J, leaving 6 bases between. This CDR3 region has 11 residues. CDR3 DNA sequence: TGTGCCTGGAGTTCTGGTAATGAGCAGTTCTTC. Amino acid sequence: CAWSSGNEQFF. Full variable domain (remainder filled in from reference TRBV30 and TRBJ2-1): SQTIHQWPATLVQPVGSPLSLECTVEGTSNPNLYWYRQAAGRGLQLLFYSVGIGQISSEVPQNLSASRPQDRQFILSSKKLLLSDSGFYLCAWSSGNEQFFGPGTRLTVL.

Ten or more counts support this clonotype. The chain employs TRBV20-1 and TRBJ2-1; D might be TRBD2 (5 bases). The germline gives CDR1 DFQATT, CDR2 SNEGSKA (reference sequence). Trimming stripped 4 bases from V and 3 bases from J, with 16 bases between. The CDR3 runs 15 residues. CDR3 sequence: CSAKDRRRLYNEQFF. The CDR3 DNA sequence: TGCAGTGCTAAAGATAGGCGGAGGCTCTACAATGAGCAGTTCTTC.

As regards this clonotype: Just one base apart from a much larger clone, this may be a read error. Here the CDR3 omits its conserved ending phenylalanine or tryptophan, so a read error is the likely source. The gene calls are TRBV20-1 and TRBJ1-5; D may be TRBD1 (6 bases). Germline V gives CDR1 DFQATT, CDR2 SNEGSKA (reference sequence). Trimming removed 1 base from V and 1 base from J, with 17 bases in between. CDR3 length: 17 residues. CDR3 nucleotide sequence: TGCAGTGCTAGAGCGGTCGGGGGGGCGTGGAGCAATCAGCCCCAGCATTCT. The encoded protein is CSARAVGGAWSNQPQHS.

This clonotype has ten or more counts. J is TRBJ2-2 and V is TRBV11-3; 9 bases agree with TRBD1. Germline V gene sequence: CDR1 SGHNT, CDR2 YENEEA. After removal of 1 base from V and 6 bases from J, the junction contained 3 bases not matched to a gene. The CDR3 runs to 15 residues. The CDR3 region has the DNA TGTGCCAGCAGCTTAGGGGGACAGGGATCCGGGGAGCTGTTTTTT. This codes for CASSLGGQGSGELFF.

The chain carries TRBV3-1 and TRBJ2-5; TRBD1 matches 8 bases. This CDR3 is 18 amino acids long. The germline gives CDR1 LGHDT, CDR2 YNNKEL (reference sequence). Trimming at V came to 5 bases and at J to 5 bases, leaving 19 bases not matched to a gene. The CDR3 coding sequence is TGTGCCAGCAGCGCTTCATTAGGACAGGGCGCCAGGAGGGAGACCCAGTACTTC. Protein product: CASSASLGQGARRETQYF.

This clonotype showed up many times. The J gene is TRBJ2-7, the V gene TRBV7-9, with a tentative D call TRBD2 (6 bases). CDR1 SEHNR and CDR2 FQNEAQ come from the germline V gene (reference sequence). Trimming took off 2 bases at V and 3 bases at J, with 20 bases between the two ends. This CDR3 is built from 17 residues. CDR3 nucleotide sequence: TGTGCCAGCAGCTTATCCCTGCGGGGCGGACGATACTACGAGCAGTACTTC. It translates to CASSLSLRGGRYYEQYF.

V is TRBV20-1 and J is TRBJ2-7, with 10 bases lining up with TRBD1. CDR3 length: 13 amino acids. The V gene's germline CDR1 is DFQATT and CDR2 SNEGSKA (reference sequence). V shed 4 bases, J shed 4 bases, and the junction held 4 bases outside the gene matches. The CDR3 here is CSANRDRGYEQYF. The CDR3 nucleotides are TGCAGTGCTAACCGGGACAGGGGTTACGAGCAGTACTTC.

This clonotype has a handful of counts. A much larger clone sits a single nucleotide away, making a read error possible. The rearrangement links TRBV28 to TRBJ1-5; 7 bases map to TRBD1. This CDR3 contains 15 residues. After removal of 5 bases from V and 3 bases from J, the junction contained 7 bases not matched to a gene. Per germline, CDR1 MDHEN and CDR2 SYDVKM. CDR3 nucleotide sequence: TGTGCCAGCAGTGCTCACGGGACAGTCAATCAGCCCCAGCATTTT. It is translated as CASSAHGTVNQPQHF.

This clonotype appeared many times. V and J are TRBV20-1 and TRBJ2-7; 13 positions agree with TRBD2. CDR1 and CDR2 (germline): DFQATT, SNEGSKA (reference sequence). V dropped 0 bases and J dropped 4; count of bases not matched to a gene: 6. The CDR3 is 16 amino acids. The CDR3 DNA reads TGCAGTGCTAGAGAAGCGGGACTAGCGGGGAGATACGAGCAGTACTTC. It is translated as CSAREAGLAGRYEQYF.

V gene TRBV20-1 combines with J gene TRBJ2-7; TRBD1 aligns across 8 bases. Germline V gives CDR1 DFQATT, CDR2 SNEGSKA (reference sequence). With 2 bases clipped from V and 5 bases from J, the junction kept 5 bases outside the gene matches. This CDR3 region has 13 residues. For the CDR3, the DNA is TGCAGTGCTAGAACGGACAGGGCGGACGAGCAGTACTTC. It yields the protein CSARTDRADEQYF.

This clonotype was counted only a few times. This clone may be a read error of a much larger clone one base away. The chain joins TRBV7-9 to TRBJ2-3; D may be TRBD1 or TRBD2 (5 bases each). The CDR3 covers 14 residues. From germline, CDR1 is SEHNR and CDR2 FQNEAQ (reference sequence). The V end lost 0 bases, the J end lost 4 bases, and 8 bases lay between the germline ends. The CDR3 DNA follows: TGTGCCAGCAGCTTAGCGCAGGGAGCAGATACGCAGTATTTT. This translates into CASSLAQGADTQYF.

This clonotype was seen at least ten times. The chain uses TRBV13 and TRBJ2-2; perhaps TRBD1 as D (6 bases). The CDR3 length is 14 residues. The V and J ends lost 5 bases and 4 bases respectively, with 11 bases between them. The germline V gene has CDR1 PRHDT and CDR2 FYEKMQ (reference sequence). The CDR3 sequence is CASSAQTGTGELFF. CDR3 in DNA: TGTGCCAGCAGCGCCCAGACAGGCACCGGGGAGCTGTTTTTT.

This clonotype has more than one count but fewer than ten. V is TRBV7-9 and J is TRBJ2-1; the match to TRBD2 covers 11 bases. Germline values: CDR1 SEHNR, CDR2 FQNEAQ (reference sequence). V dropped 5 bases and J dropped 7; count of bases not matched to a gene: 10. The CDR3 contains 16 residues. The CDR3 DNA reads as TGTGCCAGCAGCCTAATTGGACTAGCGGGCATGAATGAGCAGTTCTTC. Translated, it gives CASSLIGLAGMNEQFF.

This clonotype was observed at least ten times. The chain uses TRBV3-1 and TRBJ2-5; 8 bases align to TRBD2. CDR3 length: 17 residues. V was pared by 1 base and J by 2 bases, with 9 bases of the junction left unmatched. Germline lookup yields CDR1 LGHDT and CDR2 YNNKEL (reference sequence). The CDR3 region has the DNA TGTGCCAGCAGCCAAGGAGAAGGACTAGCAATACAAGAGACCCAGTACTTC. It yields the protein CASSQGEGLAIQETQYF.

At least ten counts were recorded for this clonotype. This chain uses TRBV7-2 with TRBJ2-7, with TRBD1 matching 7 bases. CDR3 size: 15 residues. From germline, CDR1 is SGHTA and CDR2 FQGNSA. V shed 4 bases, J shed 5 bases, and the junction held 11 bases outside the gene matches. For the CDR3, the DNA is TGTGCCAGCAGCTCGCTCAAACAGGGGACCCACGAGCAGTACTTC. Translating gives CASSSLKQGTHEQYF.

This clonotype was observed many times. The V gene is TRBV7-9, the J gene TRBJ2-7; 8 positions agree with TRBD2. Germline-derived CDR1 and CDR2 are SEHNR and FQNEAQ (reference sequence). With V trimmed by 5 bases and J by 3 bases, 6 bases remained unmatched. This CDR3 has 14 amino acids. CDR3 nucleotide sequence: TGTGCCAGCAGCAATAGCGGGACCTACTACGAGCAGTACTTC. This codes for CASSNSGTYYEQYF.

This clonotype showed up just a few times. For the CDR3, the DNA is TGTGCCAGCAGCCTAGGGCCGGGACTACAGAAGGATGAGCAGTTCTTC. Translating it yields CASSLGPGLQKDEQFF. The chain is built from TRBV11-3 and TRBJ2-1; 7 bases agree with TRBD2. With V trimmed by 5 bases and J by 8 bases, 15 bases remained unmatched. Per germline, CDR1 SGHNT and CDR2 YENEEA. The CDR3 has 16 amino acids.

This clonotype has at least ten counts. V is TRBV7-6 and J is TRBJ2-7; D may be TRBD1 (5 bases). Germline V CDR1 and CDR2: SGHVS, FNYEAQ. Trimming removed 1 base at V and 4 bases at J, with 14 bases between. CDR3 length: 15 amino acids. The CDR3 loop is CASSLGGRGEYEQYF. The CDR3 bases are TGTGCCAGCAGCTTAGGAGGTAGGGGCGAGTACGAGCAGTACTTC.

This clonotype has at least ten counts. This sequence joins TRBV3-1 and TRBJ1-1; D remains unclear. CDR3 length: 12 residues. V was trimmed by 3 bases and J by 2 bases, leaving 4 bases between them. The germline gives CDR1 LGHDT, CDR2 YNNKEL (reference sequence). This chain's CDR3 is CASSHRNTEAFF. CDR3 nucleotide sequence: TGTGCCAGCAGCCACCGAAACACTGAAGCTTTCTTT.

The chain joins TRBV11-2 to TRBJ1-6; D call uncertain. V lost 6 bases to trimming and J lost 5 bases, with 8 bases between them. Per the germline V gene, CDR1 is SGHAT and CDR2 is FQNNGV. CDR3 length: 13 residues. CDR3 sequence (DNA): TGTGCCAGCAGGCGGGGTCATAATTCACCCCTCCACTTT. Its translation: CASRRGHNSPLHF. The whole variable domain, filled in from reference TRBV11-2 and TRBJ1-6, reads EAGVAQSPRYKIIEKRQSVAFWCNPISGHATLYWYQQILGQGPKLLIQFQNNGVVDDSQLPKDRFSAERLKGVDSTLKIQPAKLEDSAVYLCASRRGHNSPLHFGNGTRLTVT.

In its sample, this clonotype was seen many times. The V gene is TRBV6-1, the J gene TRBJ1-4; no definite D call. Deletions cut 5 bases from V and 0 bases from J, with 10 bases between. Germline V CDR1 and CDR2: MNHNS, SASEGT. The CDR3 has 15 residues. Here the CDR3 reads CASSLVEATNEKLFF. Here the CDR3 DNA reads TGTGCCAGCAGTTTAGTGGAGGCAACTAATGAAAAACTGTTTTTT.

There are many counts of this clonotype. The gene calls are TRBV20-1 and TRBJ1-5; 7 nucleotides align to TRBD1. Germline CDR1 is DFQATT and CDR2 is SNEGSKA (reference sequence). The CDR3 is 16 residues long. Trimming cost V 5 bases and J 0 bases; bases outside gene matches: 10. CDR3 loop: CSARQGLINSNQPQHF. CDR3 bases: TGCAGTGCTCGACAGGGACTAATTAATAGCAATCAGCCCCAGCATTTT.

This clonotype has only one observation. A much larger clone lies one base from this, so it may be a read error. The chain links TRBV13 to TRBJ1-2, with D maybe TRBD1 (6 bases). Germline CDR1 and CDR2: PRHDT and FYEKMQ (reference sequence). With 5 bases removed from V and 4 bases from J, the gap between germline ends came to 20 bases. The CDR3 has 16 residues. CDR3 nucleotide sequence: TGTGCCAGCAGCCCCCAGCGTCTAAGACAGGCCTATGGCTACACCTTC. Protein sequence: CASSPQRLRQAYGYTF.

This clonotype was picked up many times. The V gene is TRBV2, the J gene TRBJ1-1; weak D call: TRBD1 (5 bases). The CDR3 spans 15 residues. The germline V gene has CDR1 SNHLY and CDR2 FYNNEI. V shed 5 bases and J shed 2 bases, with 15 bases lying between them. CDR3 protein: CASSRDAEINTEAFF. The DNA for the CDR3 is TGTGCCAGCAGTCGGGACGCGGAGATCAACACTGAAGCTTTCTTT.

V and J are TRBV5-6 and TRBJ2-7, with 8 bases that match TRBD2. The J segment lost 4 bases and the V segment lost 7 bases, leaving 16 bases of the junction unmatched. CDR1 and CDR2 (germline): SGHDT, YYEEEE. The length of the CDR3 is 16 residues. CDR3 in DNA: TGTGCCAGCGGCCCCACCGGCCGGGGGGGCGGGTACGAGCAGTACTTC. This codes for CASGPTGRGGGYEQYF.

V usage is TRBV6-2 or TRBV6-3 and J usage is TRBJ2-3, with D perhaps being TRBD1 or TRBD2 (5 bases each). V gave up 4 bases and J gave up 6 bases, with 26 bases separating them. Germline CDR1 MNHEY, CDR2 SVGEGT. The CDR3 sequence is 18 residues long. As DNA, the CDR3 is TGTGCCAGCAGTTCACAAACTCCGGGACCAAGGAACCCCGATACGCAGTATTTT. This encodes CASSSQTPGPRNPDTQYF.

The table lists this clonotype with a few counts. With a much larger clone just one base away, this may be a read error. The rearrangement links TRBV12-3 or TRBV12-4 to TRBJ2-2; D tentatively fits TRBD1 or TRBD2 (6 bases each). The CDR3 contains 17 residues. CDR3 amino acids: CASSLEGGGSNSGELFF. Written as DNA, the CDR3 is TGTGCCAGCAGTTTAGAGGGGGGCGGGTCGAACAGCGGGGAGCTGTTTTTT.

This clonotype has at least ten counts. The chain is built from TRBV6-1 and TRBJ2-7; 8 nucleotides line up with TRBD2. Germline-derived CDR1 and CDR2 are MNHNS and SASEGT. The J segment lost 3 bases and the V segment lost 5 bases, leaving 6 bases of the junction unmatched. This CDR3 region has 14 residues. CDR3 region: CASSRETSVYEQYF. The DNA for the CDR3 is TGTGCCAGCAGTCGTGAGACTAGCGTCTACGAGCAGTACTTC.

This clonotype was counted ten times or more. The chain joins TRBV6-1 to TRBJ1-1; D ambiguous. Trimming stripped 5 bases from V and 1 base from J, with 11 bases between. CDR1 and CDR2 from the germline V gene are MNHNS and SASEGT. The CDR3 is made up of 14 amino acids. DNA for the CDR3: TGTGCCAGCAGTTATGGGTTGTGGAACACTGAAGCTTTCTTT. This gives the protein CASSYGLWNTEAFF.

The chain uses TRBV6-2 or TRBV6-3 and TRBJ2-6; 8 bases are a match to TRBD2. V lost 0 bases, J lost 0 bases, and 7 bases stayed unmatched. The CDR3 is 19 amino acids. The germline V gene has CDR1 MNHEY and CDR2 SVGEGT. CDR3 nucleotide sequence: TGTGCCAGCAGTTACTCGTTCTCGGGGACTAGCTCTGGGGCCAACGTCCTGACTTTC. As protein: CASSYSFSGTSSGANVLTF.

This clonotype was detected many times. The V and J genes are TRBV28 and TRBJ2-3; D might be TRBD2 (6 bases). The V gene's germline CDR1 is MDHEN and CDR2 SYDVKM. Trimming removed 5 bases from V and 6 bases from J, with 21 bases in between. The CDR3 is 16 amino acids. The CDR3 coding sequence is TGTGCCAGCAGTACCCCGGGGGTTTCGAGCAAGGATACGCAGTATTTT. Amino acid sequence: CASSTPGVSSKDTQYF. Variable domain in full (rest from reference TRBV28 and TRBJ2-3): DVKVTQSSRYLVKRTGEKVFLECVQDMDHENMFWYRQDPGLGLRLIYFSYDVKMKEKGDIPEGYSVSREKKERFSLILESASTNQTSMYLCASSTPGVSSKDTQYFGPGTRLTVL.

On this clonotype: Possible read error: a much larger clone is one base away. The chain joins TRBV20-1 to TRBJ1-6; 10 nucleotides line up with TRBD1. The V gene's germline CDR1 is DFQATT and CDR2 SNEGSKA (reference sequence). This CDR3 has 15 amino acids. Trimming took 6 bases from V and 9 from J; bases not matched to a gene: 11. CDR3 bases: TGCAGTGCCAGCCCGGGACAGGGGTCGGCTTCACCCCTCCACTTT. Translated: CSASPGQGSASPLHF.